Shown below are 14 T cell receptor beta chains from a single sample sequenced in a study of CD4 T cell repertoires in COVID-19. Repertoires were generated with immunoSEQ multiplex PCR, while TCRdb's copy carries only in-frame clones and drops some. The sample lists approximately 75,000 clones, 83% occurring once. The source was CD4+ T cells from peripheral blood, collected after recovery from COVID-19. These receptors were taken from a human donor who had COVID-19.

The chain employs TRBV7-3 and TRBJ2-3, with 7 bases identical to TRBD2. V lost 4 bases to trimming and J lost 2 bases; unmatched junction nucleotides: 9. The CDR3 contains 16 residues. The V gene's germline CDR1 is SGHTA and CDR2 FQGTGA. The CDR3 sequence: CASSSLSGAVTDTQYF. The CDR3 nucleotides read TGTGCCAGCAGCTCTTTAAGCGGGGCCGTCACAGATACGCAGTATTTT.

The chain joins TRBV3-1 (or the pseudogene TRBV3-2) to TRBJ2-7, with D perhaps matching TRBD2 (5 bases). V was shortened by 2 bases and J by 4 bases, with 12 bases between the two germline ends. The CDR3 extends over 14 amino acids. The germline V gene has CDR1 LGHDT and CDR2 YNNKEL (reference sequence). CDR3 protein: CASSQNLGGYEQYF. As DNA, the CDR3 is TGTGCCAGCAGCCAAAACCTGGGCGGGTACGAGCAGTACTTC.

The chain joins TRBV28 to TRBJ1-6, with TRBD1 matching 8 bases. CDR1 and CDR2 (germline): MDHEN, SYDVKM. The CDR3 covers 17 residues. The J segment lost 7 bases and the V segment lost 7 bases, leaving 15 bases of the junction unmatched. The CDR3 here is CASNVASSGQANSPLHF. CDR3 nucleotide sequence: TGTGCCAGCAACGTTGCTTCCTCGGGACAGGCGAATTCACCCCTCCACTTT.

This chain links TRBV5-1 with TRBJ1-3; TRBD1 matches 8 bases. Trimming at V came to 4 bases and at J to 0 bases, leaving 0 bases not matched to a gene. The germline gives CDR1 SGHRS, CDR2 YFSETQ. The CDR3 is made up of 14 amino acids. CDR3: CASSTGGSGNTIYF. CDR3 DNA sequence: TGCGCCAGCAGCACAGGGGGCTCTGGAAACACCATATATTTT. Full variable domain (remainder filled in from reference TRBV5-1 and TRBJ1-3): KAGVTQTPRYLIKTRGQQVTLSCSPISGHRSVSWYQQTPGQGLQFLFEYFSETQRNKGNFPGRFSGRQFSNSRSEMNVSTLELGDSALYLCASSTGGSGNTIYFGEGSWLTVV.

This clone was observed a few times. The V call is TRBV4-1, the J call TRBJ2-7, with D perhaps TRBD1 (5 bases). The CDR3 is 16 amino acids. In germline, CDR1 is MGHRA, CDR2 YSYEKL. V gave up 3 bases and J gave up 4 bases, with 19 bases separating them. The CDR3 coding sequence is TGCGCCAGCAGCCAGTTCTCGCCTTCGACAGAATACGAGCAGTACTTC. It translates to CASSQFSPSTEYEQYF.

This clone appeared a single time. This chain's CDR3 is CASSPEEGQNSNQPQHF. Written as DNA, the CDR3 is TGTGCCAGCTCACCGGAAGAAGGGCAGAATAGCAATCAGCCCCAGCATTTT. V usage is TRBV18 and J usage is TRBJ1-5, with no clear D. V was trimmed by 3 bases and J by 0 bases, leaving 15 bases between them. The CDR3 is made up of 17 amino acids. Germline values: CDR1 KGHSH, CDR2 LQKENI.

The chain is built from TRBV10-3 and TRBJ1-4, with D possibly TRBD1 on 6 matching bases. V was trimmed by 0 bases and J by 8 bases, leaving 10 bases between them. Germline CDR1 is ENHRY and CDR2 is SYGVKD. The CDR3 consists of 14 residues. This CDR3 is CAISESGAEEKLFF. CDR3 bases: TGTGCCATCAGTGAGTCGGGGGCTGAAGAAAAACTGTTTTTT.

The V gene is TRBV20-1, the J gene TRBJ2-7, with 10 nucleotides matching TRBD1. This CDR3 has 15 residues. V dropped 3 bases and J dropped 4; count of bases not matched to a gene: 9. In germline, CDR1 is DFQATT, CDR2 SNEGSKA (reference sequence). The CDR3 loop is CSASKMGQGHYEQYF. CDR3 coding DNA: TGCAGTGCTAGTAAAATGGGACAGGGGCATTACGAGCAGTACTTC.

The chain is built from TRBV2 and TRBJ1-3; D is possibly TRBD1 (5 bases). V gave up 4 bases and J gave up 2 bases, with 18 bases separating them. The length of the CDR3 is 17 residues. From germline, CDR1 is SNHLY and CDR2 FYNNEI. Here the CDR3 reads CASSADRPSGTGNTIYF. The DNA for the CDR3 is TGTGCCAGCAGTGCCGACAGACCGAGCGGCACTGGAAACACCATATATTTT.

The chain combines TRBV4-2 with TRBJ1-1, with TRBD1 matching over 8 bases. From germline, CDR1 is LGHNA and CDR2 YNFKEQ. This CDR3 contains 15 residues. The J segment lost 3 bases and the V segment lost 1 base, leaving 4 bases of the junction unmatched. In nucleotides, the CDR3 is TGTGCCAGCAGCCAAGGGCAGGGGGCCTACACTGAAGCTTTCTTT. Translated, it gives CASSQGQGAYTEAFF.

The table lists this clone with a few counts. The chain has TRBV18 and TRBJ1-2, with a tentative D call TRBD1 (6 bases). V was shortened by 6 bases and J by 2 bases, with 10 bases between the two germline ends. CDR1 is KGHSH, CDR2 LQKENI, per germline. The CDR3 totals 13 residues. In DNA form, the CDR3 reads TGTGCCAGCTCGCCGCAGGGGAACTATGGCTACACCTTC. Its protein is CASSPQGNYGYTF.

The rearrangement uses TRBV9 and TRBJ1-3; D remains ambiguous. The length of the CDR3 is 13 residues. Trimming shortened V by 4 bases and J by 2 bases, and 7 bases separated the two germline ends. Germline values: CDR1 SGDLS, CDR2 YYNGEE. The CDR3 loop is CASSRPTGNTIYF. DNA for the CDR3: TGTGCCAGCAGCAGACCTACTGGAAACACCATATATTTT. Full variable domain (outside the CDR3, taken from reference TRBV9 and TRBJ1-3): DSGVTQTPKHLITATGQRVTLRCSPRSGDLSVYWYQQSLDQGLQFLIQYYNGEERAKGNILERFSAQQFPDLHSELNLSSLELGDSALYFCASSRPTGNTIYFGEGSWLTVV.

The rearrangement uses TRBV6-5 and TRBJ1-4; 9 bases fit TRBD1. J lost 8 bases, V lost 6 bases, and 10 bases had no gene match. The CDR3 covers 15 residues. In germline, CDR1 is MNHEY, CDR2 SVGAGI. The CDR3 loop is CASSQITGGQEKLFF. In DNA, the CDR3 is TGTGCCAGCAGCCAAATTACAGGGGGCCAGGAAAAACTGTTTTTT.

The V call is TRBV6-9, the J call TRBJ2-7; 11 nucleotides match TRBD1. This CDR3 spans 20 amino acids. The germline V gene has CDR1 MNHGY and CDR2 SVAAGI. The J segment lost 4 bases and the V segment lost 2 bases, leaving 19 bases of the junction unmatched. The CDR3 region is CASSYGRDRGMNTQKYEQYF. The CDR3 nucleotides read TGTGCCAGCAGTTATGGCCGGGACAGGGGGATGAACACCCAGAAATACGAGCAGTACTTC.